This TCR beta chain was obtained from a study of blood T cell repertoires in COVID-19. As for the study in general: There were acute and convalescent COVID-19 samples, and they came from the United States, Italy and Spain. Sample material is recorded as cDNA or gDNA derived from T cells, B-cell-depleted T cells, or PBMCs.

Original analysis: Using reference gene primer amplification, nucleated cell counts were estimated. Using immunoSEQ multiplex PCR, the repertoire was profiled, and TCRdb retains in-frame clones only, with some absent. V, J and clone size are taken as reported in that table, and D and trimming were inferred from the DNA itself. The sample comprises around 100,000 clones, roughly 90% of which are singletons, and about 6% rests with the top ten. J gave up 4 bases and V 4 bases, and 12 bases lay outside the gene matches. The CDR3 runs to 16 residues. The germline CDR1 and CDR2 sequences are MGHRA and YSYEKL.

Sequencing input: peripheral blood. The clonotype comes from a woman aged 60 to 75 with acute or convalescent COVID-19. The chain is built from TRBV4-1 and TRBJ1-1; 7 nucleotides align to TRBD1. In nucleotides, the CDR3 is TGCGCCAGCAGCCTCCTGACAGGGACCCTCCTCACTGAAGCTTTCTTT. It specifies CASSLLTGTLLTEAFF.